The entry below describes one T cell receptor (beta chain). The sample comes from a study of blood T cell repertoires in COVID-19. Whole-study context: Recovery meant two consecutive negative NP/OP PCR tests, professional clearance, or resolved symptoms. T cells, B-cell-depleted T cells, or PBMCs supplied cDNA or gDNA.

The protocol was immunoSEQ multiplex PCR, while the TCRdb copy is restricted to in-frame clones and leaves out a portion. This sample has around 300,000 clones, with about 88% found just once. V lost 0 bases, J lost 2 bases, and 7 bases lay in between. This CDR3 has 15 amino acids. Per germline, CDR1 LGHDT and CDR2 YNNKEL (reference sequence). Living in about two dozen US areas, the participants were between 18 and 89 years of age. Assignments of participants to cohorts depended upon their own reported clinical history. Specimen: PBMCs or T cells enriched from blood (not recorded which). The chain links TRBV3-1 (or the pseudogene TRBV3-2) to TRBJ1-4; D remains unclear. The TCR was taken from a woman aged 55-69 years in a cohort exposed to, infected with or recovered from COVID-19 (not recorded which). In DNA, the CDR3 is TGTGCCAGCAGCCAAGATCGGACTACTAATGAAAAACTGTTTTTT. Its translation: CASSQDRTTNEKLFF.